The source of this T cell receptor beta chain is a study of T cells in Graves' hyperthyroidism and ophthalmopathy. Study-level results: Expanded thyroid clonotypes (above 0.001) were mostly also found in blood.

The TCR beta CDR3 regions underwent amplification using RNA transcripts as the source. RT-PCR in the first round (using the HTBI primer set) targeted the TCR CDR3. TCRdb itself ran the multiplex PCR reads through MiXCR, one entry per CDR3 protein. The sample yields about 570,000 distinct CDR3 sequences, around 42% seen once. About this clonotype: What it binds is unknown. Possible read error: a much larger clone is one base away.

Diagnosing involved the use of clinical symptoms, serum thyroxine and TRAb, thyroid ultrasound and orbital computed tomography. This TCR derives from an adult woman with Graves' disease, either hyperthyroidism or ophthalmopathy (not recorded which). The sequencing input was peripheral blood or thyroid tissue (not recorded which).

The CDR3 DNA is TGTGCCAGCAGCCAACGAGGAGGGGGGCTCCCGGCCCACGAGCAGTACTTC. This codes for CASSQRGGGLPAHEQYF. The chain has TRBV5-6 and TRBJ2-7; TRBD1 or TRBD2 may be the D gene (6 bases each). Germline CDR1 SGHDT, CDR2 YYEEEE. The CDR3 spans 17 residues. Trimming took off 4 bases at V and 5 bases at J, with 25 bases between the two ends.